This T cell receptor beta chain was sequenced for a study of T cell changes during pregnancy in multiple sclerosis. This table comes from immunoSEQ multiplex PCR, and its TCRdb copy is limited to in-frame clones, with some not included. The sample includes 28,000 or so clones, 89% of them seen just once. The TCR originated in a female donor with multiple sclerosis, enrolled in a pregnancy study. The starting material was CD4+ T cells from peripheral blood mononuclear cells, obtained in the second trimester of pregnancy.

In nucleotides, the CDR3 is TGCGCCAGCAGCTTGGGGACAGGGATGAATGAGCAGTTCTTC. It is translated as CASSLGTGMNEQFF. This chain links TRBV5-1 with TRBJ2-1, with TRBD1 matching 8 bases. CDR3 length equals 14 residues. Germline trimming cut 0 bases from V and 7 bases from J; bases unmatched to any gene: 3. Germline V CDR1 and CDR2: SGHRS, YFSETQ. The full variable domain, with the rest looked up from reference TRBV5-1 and TRBJ2-1, is KAGVTQTPRYLIKTRGQQVTLSCSPISGHRSVSWYQQTPGQGLQFLFEYFSETQRNKGNFPGRFSGRQFSNSRSEMNVSTLELGDSALYLCASSLGTGMNEQFFGPGTRLTVL.